The 23 T cell receptor beta chains below were found in one sample sequenced in a study of T-cell reconstitution after alpha-beta-depleted transplantation in children listed by TCRdb under 2016. The sample's treatment or condition label, decoded: allogeneic hematopoietic cell transplantation with graft depleted of TCRalphabeta T cells and CD19 B cells. Receptor amplification or capture employed PCR. The sequencer was an Illumina HiSeq 2500. TCR libraries were prepared with molecular barcoding, using unique molecular identifiers to normalize TCRbeta repertoire quantification. Through fastp at Q25 and MiXCR, TCRdb rebuilt clones from the public reads, retaining in-frame beta chains. For every CDR3 protein sequence, its rows merge into one entry that carries the most common genes and DNA. This sample comprises around 450,000 distinct CDR3 sequences, around 15% of them detected only once. The ten biggest clones cover over 25% of the sample.

This sample comprised PBMCs, mostly from graft donor cells, obtained 360 days after TCRalphabeta/CD19-depleted stem cell transplant. These receptors all stem from a boy in the first two years of life who had a stem cell transplant for Wiskott-Aldrich syndrome, so the T cells may come from the graft donor.

This clonotype was counted only a few times. The chain couples TRBV12-3 or TRBV12-4 to TRBJ2-7, with 8 bases identical to TRBD2. The CDR3 runs to 15 residues. Trimming removed 7 bases from V and 4 bases from J; junction bases left unmatched: 12. This CDR3 reads CASTPGTRRNYEQYF. In DNA form, the CDR3 reads TGTGCCAGCACTCCCGGGACTAGACGAAATTACGAGCAGTACTTC.

This clonotype was observed a few times. This rearrangement joins TRBV12-3 or TRBV12-4 to TRBJ1-1; D possibly corresponds to TRBD1 (5 bases). This CDR3 has 13 residues. The germline V and J ends were trimmed by 6 bases and 5 bases, with 13 bases remaining between them. CDR3 sequence (DNA): TGTGCCAGCAGCGGGACTTGGGGGACTGAAGCTTTCTTT. As protein: CASSGTWGTEAFF.

The chain couples TRBV10-3 to TRBJ2-1; TRBD2 aligns across 10 bases. Trimming took 9 bases from V and 6 from J; bases not matched to a gene: 5. From germline, CDR1 is ENHRY and CDR2 SYGVKD. The CDR3 sequence is 13 residues long. The CDR3 region is CAMNSGGANEQFF. For the CDR3, the DNA is TGTGCCATGAACAGCGGGGGGGCCAATGAGCAGTTCTTC.

This clonotype was seen at least ten times. The chain joins TRBV29-1 to TRBJ2-1; D is undetermined. The germline V gene encodes CDR1 SQVTM and CDR2 ANQGSEA. V was shortened by 7 bases and J by 10 bases, with 17 bases between the two germline ends. There are 12 residues in the CDR3. For the CDR3, the DNA is TGCAGCGCCAAGGACCCCTGGGTGGAGCAGTTCTTC. It encodes CSAKDPWVEQFF.

The chain carries TRBV10-3 and TRBJ1-4; TRBD1 agrees at 9 bases. The J segment lost 10 bases and the V segment lost 0 bases, leaving 6 bases of the junction unmatched. Germline V CDR1 and CDR2: ENHRY, SYGVKD. The CDR3 sequence is 15 residues long. CDR3 amino acids: CAISESKGQGGKLFF. DNA of the CDR3: TGTGCCATCAGTGAGTCGAAGGGACAGGGCGGAAAACTGTTTTTT.

CDR3 protein: CASSLYGEGPTQETQYF. The CDR3 DNA sequence: TGTGCCAGCAGCTTATATGGTGAGGGGCCCACCCAAGAGACCCAGTACTTC. The chain joins TRBV13 to TRBJ2-5; D may be TRBD1 or TRBD2 (5 bases each). This CDR3 has 17 amino acids. Germline V gene data show CDR1 as PRHDT and CDR2 as FYEKMQ (reference sequence). V was trimmed by 2 bases and J by 1 base, leaving 17 bases between them.

This clonotype was picked up a small number of times. The genes are TRBV5-1 and TRBJ2-7; D call uncertain. This CDR3 comprises 13 residues. Per the germline V gene, CDR1 is SGHRS and CDR2 is YFSETQ. The V end lost 2 bases, the J end lost 6 bases, and 12 bases lay between the germline ends. The CDR3 DNA reads as TGCGCCAGCAGCTTCAGTCGTCAGGCCGAGCAGTACTTC. It specifies CASSFSRQAEQYF.

CDR3 amino acids: CASSVGFASYEQYF. In DNA form, the CDR3 reads TGTGCCAGCAGCGTAGGATTCGCTTCCTACGAGCAGTACTTC. The chain carries TRBV7-8 and TRBJ2-7, with no clear D. The ends were cut back, 5 bases at V and 1 base at J, with 12 bases in the middle. Looked up from germline, CDR1 is SGHVS and CDR2 is FQNEAQ. The CDR3 has 14 amino acids.

The CDR3 spells CASSQSWGHSYNEQFF. The DNA of the CDR3 is TGCGCCAGCAGCCAATCGTGGGGGCACTCCTACAATGAGCAGTTCTTC. The chain recombines TRBV4-3 with TRBJ2-1; D is possibly TRBD1 (6 bases). V lost 2 bases and J lost 0, with 11 bases in between. Germline values: CDR1 LGHNA, CDR2 YSLEER. The CDR3 covers 16 residues.

This clonotype was seen a few times. In DNA form, the CDR3 reads TGTGCCAGCAACCGGGACAGCTTCAATGAAAAACTGTTTTTT. Translated, it gives CASNRDSFNEKLFF. The rearrangement links TRBV6-2 or TRBV6-3 to TRBJ1-4; 7 bases align to TRBD1. The CDR3 consists of 14 residues. V was pared by 7 bases and J by 5 bases, with 7 bases of the junction left unmatched. Germline V gene lookup returns CDR1 MNHEY and CDR2 SVGEGT.

The chain carries TRBV6-1 and TRBJ2-1, with 10 nucleotides matching TRBD2. Germline V gene data show CDR1 as MNHNS and CDR2 as SASEGT. After removal of 6 bases from V and 3 bases from J, the junction contained 8 bases not matched to a gene. This CDR3 region has 16 residues. The CDR3 sequence is CASSRTSGDLYNEQFF. The CDR3 DNA follows: TGTGCCAGCAGCCGGACTAGCGGAGACCTCTACAATGAGCAGTTCTTC.

V and J are TRBV10-3 and TRBJ2-1; TRBD2 agrees at 9 bases. The CDR3 extends over 15 amino acids. Per the germline V gene, CDR1 is ENHRY and CDR2 is SYGVKD. V was clipped by 8 bases and J by 6 bases; unmatched bases: 11. The CDR3 nucleotides are TGTGCCATCGCCCCCCTAGCGGGGATTGTCAATGAGCAGTTCTTC. Amino acids: CAIAPLAGIVNEQFF.

This clonotype appeared a few times. The chain combines TRBV20-1 with TRBJ2-1, with 11 bases matching TRBD2. The V gene end was trimmed by 5 bases and the J gene end by 2 bases; junction bases not matched to a gene: 2. CDR3 size: 14 residues. Germline CDR1 and CDR2: DFQATT and SNEGSKA (reference sequence). CDR3 loop: CSAETSGAYNEQFF. The CDR3 region has the DNA TGCAGTGCTGAGACTAGCGGGGCCTACAATGAGCAGTTCTTC.

This clonotype was seen only a few times. The V call is TRBV12-3 or TRBV12-4, the J call TRBJ2-1, with 8 bases matching TRBD2. The CDR3 covers 15 residues. V shed 6 bases and J 2 bases; nucleotides not matched to a gene: 6. In DNA, the CDR3 is TGTGCCAGCAGCATGCGGGGGGCTACCTACAATGAGCAGTTCTTC. Translation: CASSMRGATYNEQFF.

The V and J genes are TRBV2 and TRBJ2-4, with no clear D. In germline, CDR1 is SNHLY, CDR2 FYNNEI. This CDR3 spans 15 amino acids. V was trimmed by 6 bases and J by 0 bases, leaving 12 bases between them. CDR3 sequence (DNA): TGTGCCAGCAGGGTTCGACTCATAGCCAAAAACATTCAGTACTTC. This translates into CASRVRLIAKNIQYF.

This clonotype was seen a handful of times. The CDR3 bases are TGCAGCGTGGATCGTTGGTTTGGGGGTCAAGAGACCCAGTACTTC. Translated, it gives CSVDRWFGGQETQYF. The chain carries TRBV29-1 and TRBJ2-5; TRBD1 or TRBD2 may be the D gene (5 bases each). The CDR3 contains 15 residues. CDR1 and CDR2 from the germline V gene are SQVTM and ANQGSEA. Trimming stripped 6 bases from V and 2 bases from J, with 19 bases between.

This clonotype has only a few counts. The chain links TRBV28 to TRBJ2-2; D perhaps matches TRBD1 (6 bases). V was clipped by 7 bases and J by 5 bases, with 8 bases between them. The CDR3 length is 12 residues. Germline-derived CDR1 and CDR2 are MDHEN and SYDVKM. The DNA of the CDR3 is TGTGCCAGCACAACAGGGACCGGGGAGCTGTTTTTT. Amino acids: CASTTGTGELFF.

The chain combines TRBV14 with TRBJ2-5, with TRBD2 matching 10 bases. The CDR3 length is 16 residues. Germline V gene lookup returns CDR1 SGHDN and CDR2 FVKESK. After removal of 1 base from V and 5 bases from J, the junction contained 7 bases not matched to a gene. In nucleotides, the CDR3 is TGTGCCAGCAGCCAAGTGCTAGCGGGAGAGGCGGAGACCCAGTACTTC. Translation: CASSQVLAGEAETQYF.

This clonotype was detected a few times. This chain joins TRBV29-1 and TRBJ2-1; perhaps TRBD2 as D (6 bases). The CDR3 is made up of 13 amino acids. The germline CDR1 and CDR2 sequences are SQVTM and ANQGSEA. The V and J ends lost 1 base and 8 bases respectively, with 12 bases between them. DNA of the CDR3: TGCAGCGTTGAAGGCGGGACCTCTGATGAGCAGTTCTTC. It translates to CSVEGGTSDEQFF.

This clonotype has just a few counts. The chain couples TRBV5-1 to TRBJ2-1; 16 bases align to TRBD2. V shed 4 bases and J 7 bases; nucleotides not matched to a gene: 8. CDR1 is SGHRS, CDR2 YFSETQ, per germline. This CDR3 region has 17 residues. The DNA of the CDR3 is TGCGCCAGCAGCCTCGGGACTAGCGGGGGGGCGAGGAATGAGCAGTTCTTC. Translation: CASSLGTSGGARNEQFF.

The chain couples TRBV5-6 to TRBJ2-2, with TRBD2 matching over 8 bases. V shed 0 bases and J 0 bases; nucleotides not matched to a gene: 1. The length of the CDR3 is 16 residues. Germline CDR1 and CDR2: SGHDT and YYEEEE. Written as DNA, the CDR3 is TGTGCCAGCAGCTTGGGGGGACTAGCGAACACCGGGGAGCTGTTTTTT. The encoded protein is CASSLGGLANTGELFF.

This clonotype has a handful of counts. This chain links TRBV30 with TRBJ1-6; D may be TRBD1 (6 bases). The CDR3 contains 14 residues. The ends were cut back, 4 bases at V and 10 bases at J, with 17 bases in the middle. Germline CDR1 GTSNPN, CDR2 SVGIG (reference sequence). The CDR3 protein is CAWTSGAVLSPLHF. CDR3 nucleotides: TGTGCCTGGACTTCAGGGGCAGTGTTATCACCCCTCCACTTT.

In this sample, this clonotype turned up a few times. The chain has TRBV24-1 and TRBJ2-3; 7 positions agree with TRBD1. CDR1 is KGHDR, CDR2 SFDVKD, per germline. V lost 3 bases and J lost 2; bases outside the gene matches: 4. The CDR3 totals 15 residues. The CDR3 coding sequence is TGTGCCACCAGTGATCCAGGACAGGCCACAGATACGCAGTATTTT. Protein sequence: CATSDPGQATDTQYF.